This TCR beta chain was observed in a study of control samples from healthy donors and cancer patients. Generated by immunoSEQ multiplex PCR, the TCRdb table keeps only in-frame clones and is missing some. The record lists fewer than 250,000 clones, of which the ten most abundant hold 2.2%. This receptor was taken from a woman younger than 45 in good health. Sequenced input: blood.

The CDR3 bases are TGTGCCAGCATCGACAGGGGGCTTCCGAACACTGAAGCTTTCTTT. Protein: CASIDRGLPNTEAFF. The chain combines TRBV25-1 with TRBJ1-1, with 10 bases that match TRBD1. Germline V gene sequence: CDR1 MGHDK, CDR2 SYGVNS. CDR3 size: 15 residues. Germline trimming cut 7 bases from V and 1 base from J; bases unmatched to any gene: 6.